This T cell receptor (beta chain) was captured by sequencing in a study of shared clonotypes between healthy human individuals. Study observations and caveats: An effect of sequencing depth on clonotype sharing among donors was expected. Generally, estimated richness proved larger in naive subsets than it did in memory subsets. For naive CD4 cells, roughly 4.6% of clonotypes were shared across a few donors. Clonotypes which were not shared had lower generation probabilities than clonotypes that all four donors shared.

Regarding this clone: The antigen is undetermined.

Sequencing was performed with immunoSEQ multiplex PCR; in TCRdb, only in-frame clones are kept and a portion is missing. This sample has about 1.1 million clones, with around 82% found just once. This CDR3 contains 12 residues. Germline V gene data show CDR1 as SQVTM and CDR2 as ANQGSEA. With 4 bases clipped from V and 8 bases from J, the junction kept 6 bases outside the gene matches. The TCR was taken from a man between 18 and 35 years old in good health. Some clones in this sample may be carry-over from other donors' samples. The chain couples TRBV29-1 to TRBJ1-2, with 8 bases that match TRBD1. The specimen sequenced was memory CD4+ T cells from PBMCs. The subset was: CD45RA-negative fraction. This chain's CDR3 is CSVATGGGGYTF. The CDR3 bases are TGCAGCGTTGCCACAGGGGGAGGCGGCTACACCTTC.